The present T cell receptor (beta chain) was sequenced within a study of cytomegalovirus exposure and HLA in healthy donors. Whole-study findings and limits: Among TCR beta chains, those listed as cytomegalovirus-associated numbered over 150.

The CDR3 is 15 residues long. The germline V gene has CDR1 MDHEN and CDR2 SYDVKM. V lost 6 bases and J lost 0; bases outside the gene matches: 5. PCR primers comprised 60 Vbeta and 13 Jbeta primers. Sequenced by immunoSEQ multiplex PCR; TCRdb stores in-frame clones only, minus some. The data hold approximately 140,000 clones, with around four fifths observed a single time. About this clone itself: Its antigen is currently unknown.

The receptor comes from a woman aged 40 to 50 in good health and CMV-seropositive. V gene TRBV28 combines with J gene TRBJ1-3, with 7 nucleotides matching TRBD1. Sequenced sample: PBMCs. The CDR3 nucleotides are TGTGCCAGCAGACTGACAGGGAGCTCTGGAAACACCATATATTTT. Its translation is CASRLTGSSGNTIYF.